This T cell receptor (beta chain) was documented in a study of blood T cell repertoires in COVID-19. Per the original data handling: For nucleated cells, counts were estimated from reference gene primer amplification. The data were produced by immunoSEQ multiplex PCR, yet TCRdb's version contains in-frame clones alone and is incomplete. That table furnishes V, J and clone size, whereas the DNA furnished D and trimming. The sample holds about 260,000 clones, about nine tenths seen once. The CDR3 spans 16 residues. CDR1 SGDLS and CDR2 YYNGEE come from the germline V gene. V was pared by 4 bases and J by 8 bases, with 12 bases of the junction left unmatched.

This chain connects TRBV9 to TRBJ1-2; 12 bases map to TRBD1. Sequencing used peripheral blood. This TCR came from a woman aged 40 to 50 with acute or convalescent COVID-19. CDR3 nucleotide sequence: TGTGCCAGCAGCATTACTCCGGGACAGGGGGCTTGGGGCTACACCTTC. This gives the protein CASSITPGQGAWGYTF.